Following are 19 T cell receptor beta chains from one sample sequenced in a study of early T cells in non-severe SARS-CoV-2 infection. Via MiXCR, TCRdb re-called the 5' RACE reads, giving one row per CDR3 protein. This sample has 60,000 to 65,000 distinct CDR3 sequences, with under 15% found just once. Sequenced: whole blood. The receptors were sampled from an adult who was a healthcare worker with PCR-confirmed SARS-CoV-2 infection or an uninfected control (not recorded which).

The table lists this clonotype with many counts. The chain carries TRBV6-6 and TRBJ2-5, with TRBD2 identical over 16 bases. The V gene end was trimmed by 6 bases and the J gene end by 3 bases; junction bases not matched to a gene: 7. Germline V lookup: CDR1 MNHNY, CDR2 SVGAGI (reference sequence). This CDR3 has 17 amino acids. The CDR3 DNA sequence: TGTGCCAGCAGCCCGGGACTAGCGGGGGGGCCCGAAGAGACCCAGTACTTC. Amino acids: CASSPGLAGGPEETQYF.

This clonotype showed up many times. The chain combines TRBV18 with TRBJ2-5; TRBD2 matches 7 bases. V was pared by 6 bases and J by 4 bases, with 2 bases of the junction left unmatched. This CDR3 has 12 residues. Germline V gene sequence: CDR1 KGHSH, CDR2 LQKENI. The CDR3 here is CASSPSGETQYF. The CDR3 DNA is TGTGCCAGCTCCCCTAGCGGAGAGACCCAGTACTTC.

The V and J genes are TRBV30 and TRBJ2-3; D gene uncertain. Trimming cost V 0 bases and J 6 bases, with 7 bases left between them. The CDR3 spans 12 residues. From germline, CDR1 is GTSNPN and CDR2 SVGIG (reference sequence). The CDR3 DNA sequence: TGTGCCTGGAGTGTAATCTTGGATACGCAGTATTTT. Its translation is CAWSVILDTQYF. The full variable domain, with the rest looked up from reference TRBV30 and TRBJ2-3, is SQTIHQWPATLVQPVGSPLSLECTVEGTSNPNLYWYRQAAGRGLQLLFYSVGIGQISSEVPQNLSASRPQDRQFILSSKKLLLSDSGFYLCAWSVILDTQYFGPGTRLTVL.

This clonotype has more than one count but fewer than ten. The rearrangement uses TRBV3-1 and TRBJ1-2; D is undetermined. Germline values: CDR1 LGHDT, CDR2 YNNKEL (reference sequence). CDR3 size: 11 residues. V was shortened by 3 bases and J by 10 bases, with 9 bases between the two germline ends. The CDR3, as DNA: TGTGCCAGCAGCCAGGGATTTGACTACACCTTC. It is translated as CASSQGFDYTF. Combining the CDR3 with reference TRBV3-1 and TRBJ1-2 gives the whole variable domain DTAVSQTPKYLVTQMGNDKSIKCEQNLGHDTMYWYKQDSKKFLKIMFSYNNKELIINETVPNRFSPKSPDKAHLNLHINSLELGDSAVYFCASSQGFDYTFGSGTRLTVV.

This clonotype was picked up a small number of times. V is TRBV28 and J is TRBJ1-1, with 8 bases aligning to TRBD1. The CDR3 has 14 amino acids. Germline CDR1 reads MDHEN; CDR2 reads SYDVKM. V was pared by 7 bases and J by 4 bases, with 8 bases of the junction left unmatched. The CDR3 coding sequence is TGTGCCAGCACCCAGACAGGGGTTATCACTGAAGCTTTCTTT. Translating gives CASTQTGVITEAFF.

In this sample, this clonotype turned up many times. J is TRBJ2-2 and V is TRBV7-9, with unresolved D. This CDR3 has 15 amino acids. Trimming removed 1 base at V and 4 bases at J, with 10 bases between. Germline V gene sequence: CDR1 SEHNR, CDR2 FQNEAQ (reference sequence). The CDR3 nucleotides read TGTGCCAGCAGCTTAGAGGCTTCTTTCACCGGGGAGCTGTTTTTT. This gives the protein CASSLEASFTGELFF.

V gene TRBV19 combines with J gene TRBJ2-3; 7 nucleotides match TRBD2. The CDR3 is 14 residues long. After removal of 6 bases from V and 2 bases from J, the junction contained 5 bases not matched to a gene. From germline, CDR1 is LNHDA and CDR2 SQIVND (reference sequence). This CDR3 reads CASRRGGTTDTQYF. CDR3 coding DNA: TGTGCCAGTAGACGGGGAGGGACCACAGATACGCAGTATTTT.

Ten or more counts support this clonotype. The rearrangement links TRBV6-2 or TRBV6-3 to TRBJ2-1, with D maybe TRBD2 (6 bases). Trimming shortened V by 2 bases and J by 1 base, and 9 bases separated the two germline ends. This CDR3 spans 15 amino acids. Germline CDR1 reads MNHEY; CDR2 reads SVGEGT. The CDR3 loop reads CASSYGGASYNEQFF. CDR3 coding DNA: TGTGCCAGCAGTTACGGCGGGGCGTCCTACAATGAGCAGTTCTTC.

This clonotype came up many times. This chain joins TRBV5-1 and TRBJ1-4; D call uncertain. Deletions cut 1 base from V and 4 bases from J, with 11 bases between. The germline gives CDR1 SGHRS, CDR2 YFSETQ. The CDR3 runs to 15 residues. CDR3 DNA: TGCGCCAGCAGCTTGTACGCCTTCGTTAATGAAAAACTGTTTTTT. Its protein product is CASSLYAFVNEKLFF. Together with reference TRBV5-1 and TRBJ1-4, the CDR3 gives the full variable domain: KAGVTQTPRYLIKTRGQQVTLSCSPISGHRSVSWYQQTPGQGLQFLFEYFSETQRNKGNFPGRFSGRQFSNSRSEMNVSTLELGDSALYLCASSLYAFVNEKLFFGSGTQLSVL.

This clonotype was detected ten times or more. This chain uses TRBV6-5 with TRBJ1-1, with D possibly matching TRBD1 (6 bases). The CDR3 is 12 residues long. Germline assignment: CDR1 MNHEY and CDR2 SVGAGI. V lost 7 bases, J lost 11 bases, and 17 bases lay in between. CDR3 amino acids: CASTPSQGTAFF. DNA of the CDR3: TGTGCCAGCACTCCTTCACAGGGTACGGCTTTCTTT.

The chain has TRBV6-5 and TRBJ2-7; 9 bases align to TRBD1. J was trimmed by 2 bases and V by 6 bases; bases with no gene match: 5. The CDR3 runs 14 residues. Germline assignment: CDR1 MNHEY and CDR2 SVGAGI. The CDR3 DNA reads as TGTGCCAGCAGGCCGGGACAGGGAACCTACGAGCAGTACTTC. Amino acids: CASRPGQGTYEQYF.

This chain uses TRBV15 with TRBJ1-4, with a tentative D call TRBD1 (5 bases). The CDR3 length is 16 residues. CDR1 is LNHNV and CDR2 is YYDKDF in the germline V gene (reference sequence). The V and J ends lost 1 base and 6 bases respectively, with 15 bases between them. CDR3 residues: CATSRGGAGNYEKLFF. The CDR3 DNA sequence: TGTGCCACCAGCAGAGGTGGGGCAGGGAATTATGAAAAACTGTTTTTT.

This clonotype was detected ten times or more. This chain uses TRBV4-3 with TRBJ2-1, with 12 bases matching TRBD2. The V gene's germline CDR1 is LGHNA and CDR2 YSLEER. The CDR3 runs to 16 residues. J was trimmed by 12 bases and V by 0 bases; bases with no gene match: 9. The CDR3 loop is CASSQDLAGGRFGQFF. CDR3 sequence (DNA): TGCGCCAGCAGCCAAGACCTAGCGGGGGGGCGATTTGGGCAGTTCTTC.

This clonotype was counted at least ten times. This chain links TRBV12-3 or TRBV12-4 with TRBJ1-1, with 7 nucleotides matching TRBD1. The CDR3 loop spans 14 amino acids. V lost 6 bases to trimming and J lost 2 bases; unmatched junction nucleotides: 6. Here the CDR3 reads CASSQKGANTEAFF. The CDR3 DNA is TGTGCCAGCAGCCAAAAGGGGGCCAACACTGAAGCTTTCTTT.

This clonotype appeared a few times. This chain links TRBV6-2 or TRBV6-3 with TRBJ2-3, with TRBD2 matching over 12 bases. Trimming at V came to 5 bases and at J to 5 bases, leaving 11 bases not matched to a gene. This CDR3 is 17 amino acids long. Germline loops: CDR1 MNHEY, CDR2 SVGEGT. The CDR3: CASSTPRLAGDRDTQYF. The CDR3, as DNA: TGTGCCAGCAGTACTCCACGACTAGCGGGGGATCGAGATACGCAGTATTTT.

Here the CDR3 reads CASSYLTVEYETQYF. In DNA form, the CDR3 reads TGTGCCAGCAGCTACTTGACCGTGGAGTACGAGACCCAGTACTTC. The chain recombines TRBV5-5 with TRBJ2-5; D is uncertain. The CDR3 consists of 15 residues. V lost 3 bases and J 5 bases, leaving 17 bases between the germline ends. Germline loops: CDR1 SGHKS, CDR2 YYEKEE (reference sequence).

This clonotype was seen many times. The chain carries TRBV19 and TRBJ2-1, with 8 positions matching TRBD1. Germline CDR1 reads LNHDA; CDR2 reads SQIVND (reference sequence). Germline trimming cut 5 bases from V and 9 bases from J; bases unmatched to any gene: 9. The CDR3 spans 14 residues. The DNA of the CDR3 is TGTGCCAGTAGTGGGTCAGGGGGCAGGGGTGAGCAGTTCTTC. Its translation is CASSGSGGRGEQFF.

In DNA form, the CDR3 reads TGTGCCAGCAGCCTTTTTGTGGCGAACACTGAAGCTTTCTTT. Protein: CASSLFVANTEAFF. The chain links TRBV7-9 to TRBJ1-1; no definite D call. CDR1 and CDR2 from the germline V gene are SEHNR and FQNEAQ (reference sequence). The CDR3 has 14 residues. Trimming stripped 5 bases from V and 1 base from J, with 11 bases between.

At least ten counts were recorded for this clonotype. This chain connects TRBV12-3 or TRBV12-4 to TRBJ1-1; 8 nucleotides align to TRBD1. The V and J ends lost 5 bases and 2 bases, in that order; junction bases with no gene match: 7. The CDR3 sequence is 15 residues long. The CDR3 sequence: CASSPSDRGNTEAFF. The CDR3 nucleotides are TGTGCCAGCAGTCCATCCGACAGGGGTAACACTGAAGCTTTCTTT.